Below are 22 T cell receptor beta chains sequenced from a single sample in a study of beta chain features in type 1 diabetes. Expressed TCRB transcripts were sequenced because the entire RNA isolate underwent reverse transcription. Here immunoSEQ multiplex PCR was the method, and the copy in TCRdb shows in-frame clones only, minus some. The data contain roughly 380,000 clones, 15% to 20% of them singletons. Sequencing input: naive CD4+ T cells from blood. Receptors originate from a woman in her late teens or twenties in good health.

This clone has just one count. This sequence joins TRBV5-1 and TRBJ1-2; 7 nucleotides align to TRBD1. The germline CDR1 and CDR2 sequences are SGHRS and YFSETQ. V shed 2 bases, J shed 8 bases, and the junction held 3 bases outside the gene matches. This CDR3 region has 12 residues. The CDR3 nucleotides read TGCGCCAGCAGCTTCGACAGGGCGGGCTACACCTTC. Protein sequence: CASSFDRAGYTF.

This clone was counted a few times. This rearrangement joins TRBV27 to TRBJ2-7, with 7 bases fitting TRBD1. Unmatched junction bases numbered 8, after V lost 3 bases and J lost 3 bases. The length of the CDR3 is 15 residues. Germline V gene sequence: CDR1 MNHEY, CDR2 SMNVEV (reference sequence). The CDR3 here is CASSFKGARSYEQYF. In DNA form, the CDR3 reads TGTGCCAGCAGTTTTAAGGGGGCGCGAAGCTACGAGCAGTACTTC.

There are a few counts of this clone. This chain links TRBV7-9 with TRBJ2-7; the D gene is possibly TRBD1 (6 bases). The CDR3 is 18 residues long. CDR1 is SEHNR, CDR2 FQNEAQ, per germline (reference sequence). Trimming stripped 2 bases from V and 0 bases from J, with 20 bases between. DNA of the CDR3: TGTGCCAGCAGCTTATTTCCAGGGCAGGGGATGGCCTCCTACGAGCAGTACTTC. This sequence encodes CASSLFPGQGMASYEQYF. Combining the CDR3 with reference TRBV7-9 and TRBJ2-7 gives the whole variable domain DTGVSQNPRHKITKRGQNVTFRCDPISEHNRLYWYRQTLGQGPEFLTYFQNEAQLEKSRLLSDRFSAERPKGSFSTLEIQRTEQGDSAMYLCASSLFPGQGMASYEQYFGPGTRLTVT.

CDR3 nucleotide sequence: TGTGCCAGTACTCCAACGGGACAGCGGCAAGAGACCCAGTACTTC. It codes for CASTPTGQRQETQYF. V and J are TRBV19 and TRBJ2-5; TRBD1 aligns across 7 bases. CDR1 and CDR2 (germline): LNHDA, SQIVND (reference sequence). The CDR3 runs to 15 residues. Losses at the gene ends were 7 bases for V and 2 bases for J; bases not matched to a gene: 10.

This clone has a handful of counts. Here the CDR3 reads CASSLNLASDTQYF. The CDR3 bases are TGTGCCAGCAGCTTAAATCTAGCGTCAGATACGCAGTATTTT. V and J are TRBV7-3 and TRBJ2-3; tentative D call: TRBD2 (6 bases). The CDR3 spans 14 residues. The germline CDR1 and CDR2 sequences are SGHTA and FQGTGA. Trimming shortened V by 1 base and J by 4 bases, and 9 bases separated the two germline ends. The entire variable domain, with the rest obtained from reference TRBV7-3 and TRBJ2-3, is as follows: GAGVSQTPSNKVTEKGKYVELRCDPISGHTALYWYRQSLGQGPEFLIYFQGTGAADDSGLPNDRFFAVRPEGSVSTLKIQRTERGDSAVYLCASSLNLASDTQYFGPGTRLTVL.

V is TRBV2 and J is TRBJ2-6, with D perhaps TRBD1 (6 bases). V lost 5 bases and J 1 base, leaving 12 bases between the germline ends. Germline CDR1 and CDR2: SNHLY and FYNNEI. The CDR3 consists of 16 residues. The CDR3 sequence is CASSSQGGSGANVLTF. DNA of the CDR3: TGTGCCAGCAGTTCCCAAGGGGGATCTGGGGCCAACGTCCTGACTTTC.

This chain uses TRBV4-1 with TRBJ2-3; 9 bases line up with TRBD1. Trimming removed 2 bases from V and 6 bases from J; junction bases left unmatched: 6. The CDR3 totals 15 residues. Germline CDR1 and CDR2: MGHRA and YSYEKL. This CDR3 reads CASSQPGQGGDTQYF. CDR3 bases: TGCGCCAGCAGCCAACCGGGACAGGGAGGGGATACGCAGTATTTT.

The chain is built from TRBV4-1 and TRBJ1-1; TRBD1 aligns across 7 bases. This CDR3 has 18 amino acids. V shed 5 bases, J shed 0 bases, and the junction held 15 bases outside the gene matches. Germline loops: CDR1 MGHRA, CDR2 YSYEKL. CDR3 amino acids: CASSIKQGEPRMNTEAFF. The CDR3 DNA sequence: TGCGCCAGCAGCATCAAGCAGGGGGAGCCACGGATGAACACTGAAGCTTTCTTT.

The table lists this clone with a few counts. V usage is TRBV30 and J usage is TRBJ2-1, with a weak D call TRBD2 (5 bases). The CDR3 consists of 14 residues. V lost 4 bases and J lost 7, with 17 bases in between. Germline assignment: CDR1 GTSNPN and CDR2 SVGIG (reference sequence). As DNA, the CDR3 is TGTGCCTGGATTGGGCTAGCTTCCCCTAATGAGCAGTTCTTC. Its translation is CAWIGLASPNEQFF.

J is TRBJ1-4 and V is TRBV18; TRBD1 agrees at 8 bases. Per germline, CDR1 KGHSH and CDR2 LQKENI. This CDR3 is 15 amino acids long. V trimming: 3 bases; J trimming: 8 bases; junction bases outside the gene matches: 8. The DNA of the CDR3 is TGTGCCAGCTCACCCGAGGACAGGGTGGGCGAAAAACTGTTTTTT. It is translated as CASSPEDRVGEKLFF.

This clone was detected a few times. The chain combines TRBV21-1 with TRBJ2-1; the table names TRBD1, a call not compared with the DNA. TRBV21-1 is classified as a pseudogene. CDR3 length: 17 amino acids. In DNA, the CDR3 is TGTGCCAGCAGCCCCCCCGCCGGGACAGGGGATTACAATGAGCAGTTCTTC. This sequence encodes CASSPPAGTGDYNEQFF.

This clone was seen only a few times. This rearrangement joins TRBV11-1 to TRBJ2-7; D is unclear. CDR1 is SGHAT, CDR2 FQDESV, per germline (reference sequence). This CDR3 has 15 residues. Trimming left V 5 bases short and J 2 bases short, with 16 bases between. This CDR3 is CASSPLNPYTYEQYF. The CDR3 DNA follows: TGTGCCAGCAGCCCCCTTAACCCGTACACCTACGAGCAGTACTTC.

The chain recombines TRBV2 with TRBJ1-2; 10 nucleotides match TRBD1. The germline gives CDR1 SNHLY, CDR2 FYNNEI. V lost 6 bases, J lost 1 base, and 5 bases stayed unmatched. The CDR3 has 15 residues. CDR3 nucleotides: TGTGCCAGCAGGGGGGGACAGGGGAGTAACTATGGCTACACCTTC. Translated: CASRGGQGSNYGYTF.

The gene calls are TRBV6-5 and TRBJ1-2, with a tentative D call TRBD1 (5 bases). Germline V gene data show CDR1 as MNHEY and CDR2 as SVGAGI. The ends were cut back, 2 bases at V and 7 bases at J, with 14 bases in the middle. The CDR3 spans 14 residues. CDR3 sequence reads: CASSYGPGKRGYTF. The CDR3 bases are TGTGCCAGCAGTTACGGTCCAGGGAAGCGTGGCTACACCTTC.

This clone was detected a few times. V usage is TRBV7-9 and J usage is TRBJ1-1; D is uncertain. Germline values: CDR1 SEHNR, CDR2 FQNEAQ (reference sequence). Trimming took off 5 bases at V and 4 bases at J, with 11 bases between the two ends. The CDR3 runs to 13 residues. CDR3 sequence (DNA): TGTGCCAGCAGCCTGGAGTCTAGCACTGAAGCTTTCTTT. This translates into CASSLESSTEAFF.

This clone was detected only a few times. The J gene is TRBJ2-6, the V gene TRBV19; D might be TRBD1 (5 bases). Germline CDR1 LNHDA, CDR2 SQIVND (reference sequence). The CDR3 loop spans 13 amino acids. Trimming shortened V by 8 bases and J by 4 bases, and 9 bases separated the two germline ends. DNA for the CDR3: TGTGCCAGTGCAGGGTCCGGGGCCAACGTCCTGACTTTC. This translates into CASAGSGANVLTF.

The genes are TRBV9 and TRBJ1-2; D gene ambiguous. This CDR3 is 16 amino acids long. V lost 4 bases to trimming and J lost 5 bases, with 21 bases between them. The germline CDR1 and CDR2 sequences are SGDLS and YYNGEE. The CDR3 is CASSSLGGRWDYGYTF. The CDR3 nucleotides are TGTGCCAGCAGCTCCCTCGGAGGGAGATGGGATTATGGCTACACCTTC.

This clone was counted a few times. The chain recombines TRBV30 with TRBJ2-6; a possible D gene is TRBD2 (7 bases). This CDR3 is 14 amino acids long. CDR1 and CDR2 from the germline V gene are GTSNPN and SVGIG (reference sequence). The CDR3 DNA is TGTGCTGGGGGGGCGAGCTCTGGGGCCAACGTCCTGACTTTC. Its protein product is CAGGASSGANVLTF.

This sequence joins TRBV27 and TRBJ1-2, with D possibly being TRBD1 (5 bases). The CDR3 length is 13 residues. Germline CDR1 MNHEY, CDR2 SMNVEV (reference sequence). The ends were cut back, 4 bases at V and 4 bases at J, with 10 bases in the middle. This chain's CDR3 is CASSYRQSYGYTF. The CDR3, as DNA: TGTGCCAGCAGTTATCGACAGAGCTATGGCTACACCTTC.

This chain connects TRBV11-2 to TRBJ2-5; D is unclear. In germline, CDR1 is SGHAT, CDR2 FQNNGV. CDR3 size: 12 residues. V gave up 5 bases and J gave up 4 bases, with 8 bases separating them. The DNA of the CDR3 is TGTGCCAGCAGCCCCAGTCTAGAGACCCAGTACTTC. The encoded protein is CASSPSLETQYF.

The chain employs TRBV5-1 and TRBJ2-5, with 8 bases identical to TRBD2. Germline CDR1 SGHRS, CDR2 YFSETQ. This CDR3 region has 14 residues. V shed 3 bases and J 0 bases; nucleotides not matched to a gene: 1. The CDR3 nucleotides read TGCGCCAGCAGCTCCGGGAGGGACCAAGAGACCCAGTACTTC. Its translation: CASSSGRDQETQYF.

This clone showed up just a few times. The V and J genes are TRBV7-2 and TRBJ2-3; D gene ambiguous. Germline V lookup: CDR1 SGHTA, CDR2 FQGNSA. The CDR3 has 15 residues. V dropped 1 base and J dropped 0 bases, with 8 bases sitting between them. The chain's CDR3 is CASSLEWASTDTQYF. CDR3 bases: TGTGCCAGCAGCTTAGAGTGGGCTAGCACAGATACGCAGTATTTT.